These T cell receptor beta chains were read from a single sample in a study of human T cells and chemical hapten exposure. TCRdb called the RACE reads again in MiXCR, with one record for every CDR3 protein. In the table there are roughly 42,000 distinct CDR3 sequences, 9.5% to 10% of which are singletons. The specimen comprised whole blood, sampled in connection with sensitization to the hapten diphenylcyclopropenone (DPC). The receptors were sampled from a young woman with alopecia areata. Some clones in this sample may be carry-over from other donors' samples. The CDR3 runs from the conserved cysteine through the conserved F or W. Fields, in order: CDR3 DNA, CDR3 protein, D gene, V gene, J gene, clone size. D genes are given only for firm matches. Clone sizes are given selectively: once, few, many, or a class where the clone is expanded.

cdr3_nt: TGTGCCAGCACCTTCGGGGTTGTGGGGTACGAGCAGTACTTC
cdr3_aa: CASTFGVVGYEQYF
d_call: -
v_call: TRBV7-6
j_call: TRBJ2-7
clone_size: few

cdr3_nt: TGTGCCAGCAGTTTCTCGGGGCCTAGCACAGATACGCAGTATTTT
cdr3_aa: CASSFSGPSTDTQYF
d_call: -
v_call: TRBV28
j_call: TRBJ2-3
clone_size: -

cdr3_nt: TGCGCCAGCAGCCCCGATTCCGAGCAGTACTTC
cdr3_aa: CASSPDSEQYF
d_call: -
v_call: TRBV23-1
j_call: TRBJ2-7
clone_size: few

cdr3_nt: TGTGCCAGCAGCGTAGCGGACGGGGAGCTGTTTTTT
cdr3_aa: CASSVADGELFF
d_call: -
v_call: TRBV9
j_call: TRBJ2-2
clone_size: few

cdr3_nt: TGTGCCAGCAGTTTCGCTTCCTACGAGCAGTACTTC
cdr3_aa: CASSFASYEQYF
d_call: -
v_call: TRBV6-2/TRBV6-3
j_call: TRBJ2-7
clone_size: few

cdr3_nt: TGTGCCAGCAGCTTAGTAGGGGGCACAGATACGCAGTATTTT
cdr3_aa: CASSLVGGTDTQYF
d_call: -
v_call: TRBV11-2
j_call: TRBJ2-3
clone_size: -

cdr3_nt: TGTGCCAGCAGCAAACTAGCGGGAAGCACAGATACGCAGTATTTT
cdr3_aa: CASSKLAGSTDTQYF
d_call: TRBD2
v_call: TRBV28
j_call: TRBJ2-3
clone_size: few

cdr3_nt: TGTGCCAGCAGCCAAGTTAGCGTAATCACCTACGCGGAGCAGTACTTC
cdr3_aa: CASSQVSVITYAEQYF
d_call: -
v_call: TRBV11-2
j_call: TRBJ2-7
clone_size: -

cdr3_nt: TGTGCCAGCAGCTTAGCGGCTAATGAAAAACTGTTTTTT
cdr3_aa: CASSLAANEKLFF
d_call: -
v_call: TRBV7-9
j_call: TRBJ1-4
clone_size: many

cdr3_nt: TGTGCCAGCAGCCTCGGGGTCAATGAGCAGTTCTTC
cdr3_aa: CASSLGVNEQFF
d_call: -
v_call: TRBV7-9
j_call: TRBJ2-1
clone_size: few

cdr3_nt: TGTGCCAGCTCACCTGACGTGGCGAGCTCCTACGAGCAGTACTTC
cdr3_aa: CASSPDVASSYEQYF
d_call: -
v_call: TRBV18
j_call: TRBJ2-7
clone_size: many

cdr3_nt: TGTGCCAGCACCTCTTACACTGAAGCTTTCTTT
cdr3_aa: CASTSYTEAFF
d_call: -
v_call: TRBV28
j_call: TRBJ1-1
clone_size: few

cdr3_nt: TGTGCCAGCAATCCGGGCGGGCACTACTACGAGCAGTACTTC
cdr3_aa: CASNPGGHYYEQYF
d_call: -
v_call: TRBV2
j_call: TRBJ2-7
clone_size: few

cdr3_nt: TGCGCCAGCAGCCAAGATTCTGGGCAGAATGAAAAACTGTTTTTT
cdr3_aa: CASSQDSGQNEKLFF
d_call: -
v_call: TRBV4-1
j_call: TRBJ1-4
clone_size: -

cdr3_nt: TGTGCCATCATGAGGGGCGTAGACACTGAAGCTTTCTTT
cdr3_aa: CAIMRGVDTEAFF
d_call: -
v_call: TRBV10-3
j_call: TRBJ1-1
clone_size: few

cdr3_nt: TGTGCCACTGGGACAGGAGTCAATCAGCCCCAGCATTTT
cdr3_aa: CATGTGVNQPQHF
d_call: TRBD1
v_call: TRBV24-1
j_call: TRBJ1-5
clone_size: many

cdr3_nt: TGTGCCAGTAGTATGGGGTCGCTGAACACTGAAGCTTTCTTT
cdr3_aa: CASSMGSLNTEAFF
d_call: -
v_call: TRBV19
j_call: TRBJ1-1
clone_size: -

cdr3_nt: TGTGCCAGTAGTACCCGGCGGGACAGGGACTATGGCTACACCTTC
cdr3_aa: CASSTRRDRDYGYTF
d_call: TRBD1
v_call: TRBV19
j_call: TRBJ1-2
clone_size: few

cdr3_nt: TGCAGCGTTGTGGGGTTGGAGGACGAGCAGTACTTC
cdr3_aa: CSVVGLEDEQYF
d_call: -
v_call: TRBV29-1
j_call: TRBJ2-7
clone_size: -

cdr3_nt: TGTGCCAGCAGCCGAGCCACCGGGGGAAGTAGGACAGATACGCAGTATTTT
cdr3_aa: CASSRATGGSRTDTQYF
d_call: -
v_call: TRBV7-2
j_call: TRBJ2-3
clone_size: -

cdr3_nt: TGTGCCAGCAGCAAATGGACTAGCGGGGGTTCTGGGGCCAACGTCCTGACTTTC
cdr3_aa: CASSKWTSGGSGANVLTF
d_call: TRBD2
v_call: TRBV7-3
j_call: TRBJ2-6
clone_size: few

cdr3_nt: TGTGCCAGCAGCTTAGCGGGGCCCGCGGGGGCAGATACGCAGTATTTT
cdr3_aa: CASSLAGPAGADTQYF
d_call: TRBD2
v_call: TRBV7-8
j_call: TRBJ2-3
clone_size: many

cdr3_nt: TGTGCCAGCAGCTCAGGGTTGGTAGAGCAGTACTTC
cdr3_aa: CASSSGLVEQYF
d_call: -
v_call: TRBV11-2
j_call: TRBJ2-7
clone_size: -

cdr3_nt: TGTGCCAGCAGTTACGGGACAGGGGAGTCCTATGGCTACACCTTC
cdr3_aa: CASSYGTGESYGYTF
d_call: TRBD1
v_call: TRBV6-2/TRBV6-3
j_call: TRBJ1-2
clone_size: -

cdr3_nt: TGTGCCAGCAGCCCCTCCGCGGGCGCTCGGAATTCACCCCTCCACTTT
cdr3_aa: CASSPSAGARNSPLHF
d_call: -
v_call: TRBV5-5
j_call: TRBJ1-6
clone_size: -

cdr3_nt: TGTGCCAGCAGCTCGGGGTCTACGCAGTATTTT
cdr3_aa: CASSSGSTQYF
d_call: -
v_call: TRBV5-4
j_call: TRBJ2-3
clone_size: many

cdr3_nt: TGTGCCAGTAGTATAGGACAGGGGCCCAATCAGCCCCAGCATTTT
cdr3_aa: CASSIGQGPNQPQHF
d_call: TRBD1
v_call: TRBV19
j_call: TRBJ1-5
clone_size: -

cdr3_nt: TGTGCCAGCAGCGCGCTGGGACAGGGGTACACCGGGGAGCTGTTTTTT
cdr3_aa: CASSALGQGYTGELFF
d_call: TRBD1
v_call: TRBV7-9
j_call: TRBJ2-2
clone_size: few